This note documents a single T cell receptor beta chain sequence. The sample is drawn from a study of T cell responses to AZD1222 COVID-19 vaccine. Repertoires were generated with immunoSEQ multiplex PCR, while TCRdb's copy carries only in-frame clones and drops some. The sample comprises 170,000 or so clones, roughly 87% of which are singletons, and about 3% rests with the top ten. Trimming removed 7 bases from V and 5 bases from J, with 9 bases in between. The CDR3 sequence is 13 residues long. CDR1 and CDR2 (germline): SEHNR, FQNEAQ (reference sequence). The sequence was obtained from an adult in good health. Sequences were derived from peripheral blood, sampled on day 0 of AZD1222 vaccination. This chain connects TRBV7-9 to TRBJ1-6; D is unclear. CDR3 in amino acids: CASTLVDNSPLHF. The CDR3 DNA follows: TGTGCCAGCACCCTTGTGGATAATTCACCCCTCCACTTT.